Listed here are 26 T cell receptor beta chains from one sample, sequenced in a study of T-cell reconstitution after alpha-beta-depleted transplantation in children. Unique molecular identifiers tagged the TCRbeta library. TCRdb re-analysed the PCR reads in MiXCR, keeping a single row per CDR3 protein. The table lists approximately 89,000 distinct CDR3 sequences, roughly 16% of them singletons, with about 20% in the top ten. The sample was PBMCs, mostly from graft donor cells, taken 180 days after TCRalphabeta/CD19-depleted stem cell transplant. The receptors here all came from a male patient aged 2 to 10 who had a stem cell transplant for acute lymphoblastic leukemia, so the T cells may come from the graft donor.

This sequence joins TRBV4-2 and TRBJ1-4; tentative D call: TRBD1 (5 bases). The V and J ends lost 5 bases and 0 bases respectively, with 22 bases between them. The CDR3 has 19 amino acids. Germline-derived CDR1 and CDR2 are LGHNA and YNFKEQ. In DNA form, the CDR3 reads TGTGCCAGCAGCGAGACTGGGGCAACTCCCGGGGCAACTAATGAAAAACTGTTTTTT. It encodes CASSETGATPGATNEKLFF.

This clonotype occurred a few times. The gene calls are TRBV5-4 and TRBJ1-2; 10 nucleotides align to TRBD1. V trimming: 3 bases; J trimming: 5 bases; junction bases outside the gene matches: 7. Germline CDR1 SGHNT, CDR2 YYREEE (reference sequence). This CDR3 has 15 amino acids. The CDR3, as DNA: TGTGCCAGCAGCTCCGACAGGGGGCATGAATATGGCTACACCTTC. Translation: CASSSDRGHEYGYTF. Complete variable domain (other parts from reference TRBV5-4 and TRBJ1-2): ETGVTQSPTHLIKTRGQQVTLRCSSQSGHNTVSWYQQALGQGPQFIFQYYREEENGRGNFPPRFSGLQFPNYSSELNVNALELDDSALYLCASSSDRGHEYGYTFGSGTRLTVV.

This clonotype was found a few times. Here the CDR3 DNA reads TGTGCCAGCAGCCCCGGGACAGGGGCGCAGTACTTC. Translating gives CASSPGTGAQYF. The J gene is TRBJ2-7, the V gene TRBV7-9, with 10 bases that match TRBD1. The CDR3 totals 12 residues. In germline, CDR1 is SEHNR, CDR2 FQNEAQ (reference sequence). The V segment lost 5 bases and the J segment 9 bases; nucleotides outside the gene matches: 4. The whole variable domain, remainder taken from reference TRBV7-9 and TRBJ2-7, is DTGVSQNPRHKITKRGQNVTFRCDPISEHNRLYWYRQTLGQGPEFLTYFQNEAQLEKSRLLSDRFSAERPKGSFSTLEIQRTEQGDSAMYLCASSPGTGAQYFGPGTRLTVT.

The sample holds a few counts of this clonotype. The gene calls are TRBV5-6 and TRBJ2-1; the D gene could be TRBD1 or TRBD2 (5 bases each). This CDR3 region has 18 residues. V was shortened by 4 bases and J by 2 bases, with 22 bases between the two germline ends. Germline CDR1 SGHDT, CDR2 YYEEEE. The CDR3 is CASSPAPPTGRTYNEQFF. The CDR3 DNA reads TGTGCCAGCAGCCCGGCCCCTCCGACGGGACGGACCTACAATGAGCAGTTCTTC.

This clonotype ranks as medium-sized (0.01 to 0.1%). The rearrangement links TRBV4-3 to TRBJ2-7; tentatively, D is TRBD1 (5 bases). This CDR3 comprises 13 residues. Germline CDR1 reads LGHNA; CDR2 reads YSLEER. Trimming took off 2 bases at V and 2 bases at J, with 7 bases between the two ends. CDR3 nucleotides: TGCGCCAGCAGCCAACAACAGGCCTACGAGCAGTACTTC. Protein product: CASSQQQAYEQYF.

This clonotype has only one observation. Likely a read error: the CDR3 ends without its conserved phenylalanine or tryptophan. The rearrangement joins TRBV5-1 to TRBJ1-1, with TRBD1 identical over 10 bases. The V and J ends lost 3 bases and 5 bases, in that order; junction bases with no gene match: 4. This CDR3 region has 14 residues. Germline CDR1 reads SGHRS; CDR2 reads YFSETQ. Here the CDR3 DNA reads TGCGCCAGCAGCTCTCGGACAGGGGGGACTGAAGCTTTCATT. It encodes CASSSRTGGTEAFI.

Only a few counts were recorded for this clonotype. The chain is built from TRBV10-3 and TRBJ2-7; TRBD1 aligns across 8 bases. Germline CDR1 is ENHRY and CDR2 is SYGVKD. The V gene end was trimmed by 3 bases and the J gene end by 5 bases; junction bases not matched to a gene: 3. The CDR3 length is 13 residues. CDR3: CAISDRGQDEQYF. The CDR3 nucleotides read TGTGCCATCAGTGACAGGGGGCAGGACGAGCAGTACTTC.

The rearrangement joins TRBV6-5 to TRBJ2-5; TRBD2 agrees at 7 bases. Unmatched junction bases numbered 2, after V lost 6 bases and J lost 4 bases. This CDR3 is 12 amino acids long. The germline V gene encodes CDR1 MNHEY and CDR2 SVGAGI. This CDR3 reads CASSTGGETQYF. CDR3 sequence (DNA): TGTGCCAGCAGCACGGGGGGAGAGACCCAGTACTTC.

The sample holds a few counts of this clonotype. CDR3 nucleotide sequence: TGTGCCAGCAGTTACTCTGGCCTCCTCACTGAAGCTTTCTTT. This sequence encodes CASSYSGLLTEAFF. The rearrangement links TRBV6-2 or TRBV6-3 to TRBJ1-1; D unclear. Trimming shortened V by 0 bases and J by 4 bases, and 9 bases separated the two germline ends. CDR1 and CDR2 from the germline V gene are MNHEY and SVGEGT. There are 14 residues in the CDR3.

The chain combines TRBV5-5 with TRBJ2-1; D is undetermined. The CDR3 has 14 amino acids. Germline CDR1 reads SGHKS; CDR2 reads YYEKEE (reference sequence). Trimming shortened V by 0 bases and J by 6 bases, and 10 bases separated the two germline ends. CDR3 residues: CASSLAESINEQFF. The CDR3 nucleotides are TGTGCCAGCAGCTTGGCAGAGTCGATCAATGAGCAGTTCTTC.

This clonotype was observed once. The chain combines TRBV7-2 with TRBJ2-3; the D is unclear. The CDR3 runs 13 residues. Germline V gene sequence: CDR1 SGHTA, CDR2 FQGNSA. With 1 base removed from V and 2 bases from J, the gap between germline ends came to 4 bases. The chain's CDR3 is CASSLDFTDTQYF. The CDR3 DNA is TGTGCCAGCAGCTTAGATTTCACAGATACGCAGTATTTT.

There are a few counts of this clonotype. CDR3 sequence: CASSAGRKGGYEQYF. The DNA for the CDR3 is TGTGCCAGCAGTGCCGGGAGGAAGGGGGGGTACGAGCAGTACTTC. The rearrangement links TRBV12-3 or TRBV12-4 to TRBJ2-7; D possibly corresponds to TRBD2 (7 bases). V lost 5 bases to trimming and J lost 4 bases, with 18 bases between them. The CDR3 is 15 amino acids.

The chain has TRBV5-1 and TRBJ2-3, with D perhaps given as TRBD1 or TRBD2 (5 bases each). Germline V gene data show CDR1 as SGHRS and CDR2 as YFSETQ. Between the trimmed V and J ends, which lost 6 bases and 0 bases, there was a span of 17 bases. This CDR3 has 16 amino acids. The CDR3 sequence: CASTLRPGPSTDTQYF. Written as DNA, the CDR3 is TGCGCCAGCACCCTGAGGCCGGGACCTAGCACAGATACGCAGTATTTT.

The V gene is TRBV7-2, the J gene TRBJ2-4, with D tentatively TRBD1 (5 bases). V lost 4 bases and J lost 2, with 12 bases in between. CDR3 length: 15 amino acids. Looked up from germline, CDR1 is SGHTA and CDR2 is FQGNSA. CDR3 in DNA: TGTGCCAGCAGCTCTGGACACACCACCAAAAACATTCAGTACTTC. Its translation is CASSSGHTTKNIQYF.

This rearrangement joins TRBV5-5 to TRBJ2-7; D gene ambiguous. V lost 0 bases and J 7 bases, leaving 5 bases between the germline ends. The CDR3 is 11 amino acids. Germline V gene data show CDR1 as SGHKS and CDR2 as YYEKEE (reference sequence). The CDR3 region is CASSLAEEQYF. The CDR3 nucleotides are TGTGCCAGCAGCTTGGCGGAAGAGCAGTACTTC.

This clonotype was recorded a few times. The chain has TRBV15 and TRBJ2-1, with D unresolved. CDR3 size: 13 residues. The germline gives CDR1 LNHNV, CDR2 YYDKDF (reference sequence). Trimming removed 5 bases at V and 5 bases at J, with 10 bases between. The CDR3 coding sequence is TGTGCCACCAGCGGAATGGCGAACAATGAGCAGTTCTTC. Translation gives CATSGMANNEQFF. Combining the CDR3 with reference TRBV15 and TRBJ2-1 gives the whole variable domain DAMVIQNPRYQVTQFGKPVTLSCSQTLNHNVMYWYQQKSSQAPKLLFHYYDKDFNNEADTPDNFQSRRPNTSFCFLDIRSPGLGDTAMYLCATSGMANNEQFFGPGTRLTVL.

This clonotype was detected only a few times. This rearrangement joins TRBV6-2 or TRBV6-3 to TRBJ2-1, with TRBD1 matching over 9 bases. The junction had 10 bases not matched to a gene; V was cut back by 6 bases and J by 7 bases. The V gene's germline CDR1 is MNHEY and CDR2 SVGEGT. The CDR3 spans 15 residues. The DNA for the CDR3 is TGTGCCAGCAGGAGTCCGGGACAGGGTGTGAATGAGCAGTTCTTC. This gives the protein CASRSPGQGVNEQFF.

The chain's CDR3 is CASTRAQLGQLEAFF. CDR3 nucleotides: TGCGCCAGCACAAGGGCACAGTTGGGACAACTAGAAGCTTTCTTT. The chain carries TRBV5-1 and TRBJ1-1; a possible D gene is TRBD1 (6 bases). V lost 6 bases to trimming and J lost 8 bases, with 23 bases between them. Per the germline V gene, CDR1 is SGHRS and CDR2 is YFSETQ. This CDR3 has 15 residues.

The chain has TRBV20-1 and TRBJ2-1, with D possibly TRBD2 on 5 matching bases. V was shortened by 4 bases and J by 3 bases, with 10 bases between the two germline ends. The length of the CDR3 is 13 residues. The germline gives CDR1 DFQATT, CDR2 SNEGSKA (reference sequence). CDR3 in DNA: TGCAGTGCTACCCGGGGTAGCTACAATGAGCAGTTCTTC. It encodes CSATRGSYNEQFF.

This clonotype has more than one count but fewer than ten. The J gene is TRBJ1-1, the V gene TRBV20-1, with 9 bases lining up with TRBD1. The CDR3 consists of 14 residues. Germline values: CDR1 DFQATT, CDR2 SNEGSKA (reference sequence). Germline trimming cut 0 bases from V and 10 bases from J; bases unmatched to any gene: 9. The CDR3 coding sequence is TGCAGTGCTAGAGATAACAGGGGGCCAGCGTCAGCTTTCTTT. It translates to CSARDNRGPASAFF.

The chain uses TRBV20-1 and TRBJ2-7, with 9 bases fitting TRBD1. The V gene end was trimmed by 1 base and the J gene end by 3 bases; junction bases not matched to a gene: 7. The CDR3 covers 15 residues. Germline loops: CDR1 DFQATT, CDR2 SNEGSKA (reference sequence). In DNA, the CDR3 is TGCAGTGCTAGAGGGGTGGGGACAGGGAACTACGAGCAGTACTTC. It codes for CSARGVGTGNYEQYF.

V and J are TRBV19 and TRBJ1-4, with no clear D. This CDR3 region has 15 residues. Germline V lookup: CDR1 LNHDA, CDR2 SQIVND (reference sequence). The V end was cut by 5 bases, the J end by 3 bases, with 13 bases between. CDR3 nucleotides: TGTGCCAGTAGTCTACGGGGTTCACCTAATGAAAAACTGTTTTTT. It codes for CASSLRGSPNEKLFF. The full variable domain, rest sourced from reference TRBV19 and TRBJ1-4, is DGGITQSPKYLFRKEGQNVTLSCEQNLNHDAMYWYRQDPGQGLRLIYYSQIVNDFQKGDIAEGYSVSREKKESFPLTVTSAQKNPTAFYLCASSLRGSPNEKLFFGSGTQLSVL.

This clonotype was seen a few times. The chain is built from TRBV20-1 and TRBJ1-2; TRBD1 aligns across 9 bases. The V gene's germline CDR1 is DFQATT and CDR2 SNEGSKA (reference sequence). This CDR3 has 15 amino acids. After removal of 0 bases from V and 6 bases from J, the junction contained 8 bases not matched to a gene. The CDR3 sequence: CSARDLRQGVDGYTF. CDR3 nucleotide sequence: TGCAGTGCTAGAGATCTCCGACAGGGGGTTGATGGCTACACCTTC.

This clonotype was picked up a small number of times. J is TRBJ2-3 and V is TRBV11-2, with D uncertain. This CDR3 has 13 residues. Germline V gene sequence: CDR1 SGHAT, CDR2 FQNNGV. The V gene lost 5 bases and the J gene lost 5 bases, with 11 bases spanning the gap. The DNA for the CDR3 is TGTGCCAGCAGCCACCTGACGGGAGATACGCAGTATTTT. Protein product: CASSHLTGDTQYF.

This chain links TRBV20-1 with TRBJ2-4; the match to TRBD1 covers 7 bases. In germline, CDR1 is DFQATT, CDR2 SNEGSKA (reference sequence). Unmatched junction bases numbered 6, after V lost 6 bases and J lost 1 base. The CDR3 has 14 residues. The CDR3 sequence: CSARTGGAKNIQYF. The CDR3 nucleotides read TGCAGTGCCCGGACAGGTGGGGCCAAAAACATTCAGTACTTC.

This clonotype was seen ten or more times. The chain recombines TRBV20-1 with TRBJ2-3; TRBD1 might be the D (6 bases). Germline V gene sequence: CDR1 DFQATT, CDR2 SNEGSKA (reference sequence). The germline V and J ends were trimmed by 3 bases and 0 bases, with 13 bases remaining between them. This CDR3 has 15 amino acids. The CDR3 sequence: CSASRTGLSTDTQYF. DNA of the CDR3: TGCAGTGCTAGCCGAACAGGGCTGAGCACAGATACGCAGTATTTT.